This section outlines one T cell receptor beta chain sequence together with its context. This specimen comes from a study of cytomegalovirus exposure and HLA in healthy donors. The PCR ran on 60 Vbeta and 13 Jbeta primers. Libraries were prepared by immunoSEQ multiplex PCR; TCRdb keeps only in-frame clonotypes and omits some of them. The sample carries more than 150,000 clones, about 82% recorded once. The sample taken for sequencing was PBMCs. The clonotype was recovered from a woman in her thirties in good health and CMV-seronegative.

CDR3 protein: CANGVNTIYF. In DNA, the CDR3 is TGTGCCAACGGGGTAAACACCATATATTTT. The V gene is TRBV30, the J gene TRBJ1-3; D uncertain. Germline V lookup: CDR1 GTSNPN, CDR2 SVGIG (reference sequence). The CDR3 length is 10 residues. With 8 bases removed from V and 6 bases from J, the gap between germline ends came to 8 bases.